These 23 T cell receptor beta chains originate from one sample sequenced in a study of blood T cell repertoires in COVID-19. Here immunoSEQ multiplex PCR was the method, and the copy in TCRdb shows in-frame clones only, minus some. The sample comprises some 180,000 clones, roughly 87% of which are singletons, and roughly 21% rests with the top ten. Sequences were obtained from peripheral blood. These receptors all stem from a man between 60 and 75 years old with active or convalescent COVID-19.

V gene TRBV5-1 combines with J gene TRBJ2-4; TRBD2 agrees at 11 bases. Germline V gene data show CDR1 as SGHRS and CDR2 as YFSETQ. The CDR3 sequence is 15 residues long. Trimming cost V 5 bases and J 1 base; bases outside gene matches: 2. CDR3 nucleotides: TGCGCCAGCAGTCCTAGCGGGGGGGCCAAAAACATTCAGTACTTC. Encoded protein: CASSPSGGAKNIQYF.

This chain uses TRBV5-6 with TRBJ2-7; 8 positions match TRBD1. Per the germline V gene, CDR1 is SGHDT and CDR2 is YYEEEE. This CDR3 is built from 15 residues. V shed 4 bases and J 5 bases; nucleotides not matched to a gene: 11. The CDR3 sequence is CASSPLADRVNEQYF. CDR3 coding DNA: TGTGCCAGCAGCCCACTCGCGGACAGGGTAAACGAGCAGTACTTC. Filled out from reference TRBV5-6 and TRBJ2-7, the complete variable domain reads DAGVTQSPTHLIKTRGQQVTLRCSPKSGHDTVSWYQQALGQGPQFIFQYYEEEERQRGNFPDRFSGHQFPNYSSELNVNALLLGDSALYLCASSPLADRVNEQYFGPGTRLTVT.

The DNA of the CDR3 is TGTGCCAGCAAGGACGAAGGGGGTACACCCCTCCACTTT. It yields the protein CASKDEGGTPLHF. The chain couples TRBV6-6 to TRBJ1-6; weak D call: TRBD1 (6 bases). Germline V gene lookup returns CDR1 MNHNY and CDR2 SVGAGI (reference sequence). The V and J ends lost 7 bases and 11 bases respectively, with 15 bases between them. The length of the CDR3 is 13 residues.

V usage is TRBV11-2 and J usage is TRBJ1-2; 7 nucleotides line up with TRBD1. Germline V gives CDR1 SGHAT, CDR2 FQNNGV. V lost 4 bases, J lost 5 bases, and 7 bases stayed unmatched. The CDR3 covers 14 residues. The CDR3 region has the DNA TGTGCCAGCAGCTCCGCAGGGGGATCATATGGCTACACCTTC. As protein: CASSSAGGSYGYTF.

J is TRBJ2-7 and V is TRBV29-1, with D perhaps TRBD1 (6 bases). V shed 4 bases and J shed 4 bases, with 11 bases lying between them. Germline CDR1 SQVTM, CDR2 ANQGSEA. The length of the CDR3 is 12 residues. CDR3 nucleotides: TGCAGCGTTGTTTCAGGGGAATACGAGCAGTACTTC. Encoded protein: CSVVSGEYEQYF.

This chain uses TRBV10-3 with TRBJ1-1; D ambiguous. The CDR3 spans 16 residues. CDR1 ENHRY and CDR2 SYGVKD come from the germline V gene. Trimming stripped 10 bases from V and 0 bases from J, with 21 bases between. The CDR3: CATHRDYGRLNTEAFF. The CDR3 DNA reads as TGTGCCACCCATCGGGATTATGGAAGACTGAACACTGAAGCTTTCTTT.

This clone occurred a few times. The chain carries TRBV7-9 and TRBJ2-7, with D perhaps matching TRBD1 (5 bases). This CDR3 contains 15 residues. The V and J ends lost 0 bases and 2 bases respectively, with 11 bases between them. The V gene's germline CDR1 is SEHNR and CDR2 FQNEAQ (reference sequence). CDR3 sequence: CASSLAGQVPYEQYF. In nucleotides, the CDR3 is TGTGCCAGCAGCTTAGCGGGGCAGGTTCCCTACGAGCAGTACTTC.

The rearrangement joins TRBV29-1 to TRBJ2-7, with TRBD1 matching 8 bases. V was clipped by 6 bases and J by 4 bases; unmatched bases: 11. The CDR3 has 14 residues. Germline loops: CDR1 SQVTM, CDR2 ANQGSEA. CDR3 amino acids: CSVYSDREPYEQYF. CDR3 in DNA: TGCAGCGTATATTCGGACAGGGAACCATACGAGCAGTACTTC.

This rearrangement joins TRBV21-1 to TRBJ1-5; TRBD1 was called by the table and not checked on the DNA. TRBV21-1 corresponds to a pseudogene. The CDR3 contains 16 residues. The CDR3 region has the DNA TGTGCCAGCAGCAAATCCGGACAAAGCCTAAATCAGCCCCAGCATTTT. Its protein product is CASSKSGQSLNQPQHF.

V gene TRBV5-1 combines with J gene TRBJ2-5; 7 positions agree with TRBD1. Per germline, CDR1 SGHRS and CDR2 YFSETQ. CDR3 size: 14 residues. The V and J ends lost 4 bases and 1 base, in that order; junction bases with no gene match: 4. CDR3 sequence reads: CASSPGQVQETQYF. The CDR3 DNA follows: TGCGCCAGCAGCCCAGGACAGGTCCAAGAGACCCAGTACTTC.

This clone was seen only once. CDR3 DNA sequence: TGCAGCGGGAGGGACAGGGGGCTTTCAGAGACCCAGTACTTC. This codes for CSGRDRGLSETQYF. This chain links TRBV29-1 with TRBJ2-5; TRBD1 aligns across 12 bases. CDR1 and CDR2 (germline): SQVTM, ANQGSEA. This CDR3 has 14 residues. The ends lost 7 bases at V and 4 bases at J; junction bases unmatched: 7. The variable domain in full, completed from reference TRBV29-1 and TRBJ2-5, reads SAVISQKPSRDICQRGTSLTIQCQVDSQVTMMFWYRQQPGQSLTLIATANQGSEATYESGFVIDKFPISRPNLTFSTLTVSNMSPEDSSIYLCSGRDRGLSETQYFGPGTRLLVL.

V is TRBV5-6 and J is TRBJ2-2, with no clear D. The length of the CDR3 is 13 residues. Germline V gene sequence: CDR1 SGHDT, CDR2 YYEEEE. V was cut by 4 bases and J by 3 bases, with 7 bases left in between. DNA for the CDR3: TGTGCCAGCAGCCACTTTTACACCGGGGAGCTGTTTTTT. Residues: CASSHFYTGELFF.

CDR3 region: CASSYYRGRTEAFF. For the CDR3, the DNA is TGTGCCAGCAGTTACTACAGGGGGAGGACTGAAGCTTTCTTT. This chain connects TRBV6-5 to TRBJ1-1, with TRBD1 identical over 8 bases. Germline trimming cut 1 base from V and 5 bases from J; bases unmatched to any gene: 3. The germline V gene encodes CDR1 MNHEY and CDR2 SVGAGI. This CDR3 has 14 residues.

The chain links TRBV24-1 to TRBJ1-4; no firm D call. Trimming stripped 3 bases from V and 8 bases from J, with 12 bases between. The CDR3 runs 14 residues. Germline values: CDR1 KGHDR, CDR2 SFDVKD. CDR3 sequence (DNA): TGTGCCACCAGTGATCGGAACCTAGGCGAAAAACTGTTTTTT. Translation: CATSDRNLGEKLFF.

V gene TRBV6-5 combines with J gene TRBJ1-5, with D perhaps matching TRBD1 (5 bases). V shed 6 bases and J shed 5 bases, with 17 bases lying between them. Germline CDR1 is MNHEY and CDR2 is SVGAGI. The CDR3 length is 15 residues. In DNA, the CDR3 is TGTGCCAGCAGGAGGGGAGGGAGTGGCGATCAGCCCCAGCATTTT. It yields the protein CASRRGGSGDQPQHF.

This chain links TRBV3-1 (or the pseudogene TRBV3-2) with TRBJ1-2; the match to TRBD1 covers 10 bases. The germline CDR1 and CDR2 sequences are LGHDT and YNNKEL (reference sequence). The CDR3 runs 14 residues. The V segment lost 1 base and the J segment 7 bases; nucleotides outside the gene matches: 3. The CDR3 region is CASSQGDRGGGYTF. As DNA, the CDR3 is TGTGCCAGCAGCCAAGGGGACAGGGGCGGTGGCTACACCTTC.

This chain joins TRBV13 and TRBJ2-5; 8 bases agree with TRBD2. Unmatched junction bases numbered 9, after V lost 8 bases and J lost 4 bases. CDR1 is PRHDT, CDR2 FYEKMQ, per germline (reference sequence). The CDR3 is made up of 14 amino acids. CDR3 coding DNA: TGTGCCAGCCGTAGGAGAAGCGGGGGAGAGACCCAGTACTTC. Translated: CASRRRSGGETQYF.

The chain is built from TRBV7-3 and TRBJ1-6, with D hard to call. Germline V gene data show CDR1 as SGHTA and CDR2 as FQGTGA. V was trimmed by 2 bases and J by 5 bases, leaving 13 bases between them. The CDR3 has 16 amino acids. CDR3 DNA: TGTGCCAGCAGCTTAGGGCAGCTCCATGATAATTCACCCCTCCACTTT. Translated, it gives CASSLGQLHDNSPLHF. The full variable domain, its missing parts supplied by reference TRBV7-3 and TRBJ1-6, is GAGVSQTPSNKVTEKGKYVELRCDPISGHTALYWYRQSLGQGPEFLIYFQGTGAADDSGLPNDRFFAVRPEGSVSTLKIQRTERGDSAVYLCASSLGQLHDNSPLHFGNGTRLTVT.

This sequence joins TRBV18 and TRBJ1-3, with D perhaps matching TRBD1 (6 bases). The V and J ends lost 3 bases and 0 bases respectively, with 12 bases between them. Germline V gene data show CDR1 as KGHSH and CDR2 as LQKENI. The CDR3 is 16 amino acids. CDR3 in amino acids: CASSPGHQISGNTIYF. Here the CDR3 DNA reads TGTGCCAGCTCACCGGGACACCAAATCTCTGGAAACACCATATATTTT.

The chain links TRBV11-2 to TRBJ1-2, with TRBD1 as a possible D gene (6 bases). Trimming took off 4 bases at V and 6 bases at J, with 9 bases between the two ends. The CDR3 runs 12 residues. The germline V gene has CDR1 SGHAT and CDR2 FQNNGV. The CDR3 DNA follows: TGTGCCAGCAGCTCCACAGGGCATGGCTACACCTTC. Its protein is CASSSTGHGYTF.

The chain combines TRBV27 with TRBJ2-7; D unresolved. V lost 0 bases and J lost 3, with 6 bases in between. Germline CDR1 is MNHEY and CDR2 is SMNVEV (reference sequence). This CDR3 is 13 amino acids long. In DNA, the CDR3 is TGTGCCAGCAGTTTATCGAGCTACTACGAGCAGTACTTC. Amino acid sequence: CASSLSSYYEQYF.

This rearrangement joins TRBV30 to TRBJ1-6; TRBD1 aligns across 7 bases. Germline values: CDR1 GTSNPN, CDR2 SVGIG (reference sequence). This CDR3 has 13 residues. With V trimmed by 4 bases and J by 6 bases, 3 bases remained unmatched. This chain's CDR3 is CAWNRDSNSPLHF. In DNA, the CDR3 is TGTGCCTGGAACCGGGACAGTAATTCACCCCTCCACTTT.

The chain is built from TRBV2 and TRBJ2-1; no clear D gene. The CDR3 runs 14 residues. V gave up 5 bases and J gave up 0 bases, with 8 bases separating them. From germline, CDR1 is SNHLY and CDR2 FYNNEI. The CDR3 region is CASSPTYSYNEQFF. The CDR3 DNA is TGTGCCAGCAGTCCAACATACTCCTACAATGAGCAGTTCTTC.